Each of the 6 T cell receptor beta chains below was sequenced from the same sample in a study of T cells in Graves' hyperthyroidism and ophthalmopathy. Researchers amplified the TCR beta CDR3 regions from RNA transcripts. Primed by the HTBI set, a first-round RT-PCR was run on the TCR CDR3. MiXCR, run by TCRdb on the multiplex PCR reads, gives a single entry per CDR3 protein. The sample includes some 620,000 distinct CDR3 sequences, about 16% of them seen just once. Sequencing was done on a sample of blood. All receptors derive from a woman aged 25-40 years with Graves' hyperthyroidism.

The sample holds a few counts of this clonotype. The rearrangement joins TRBV30 to TRBJ2-3, with D hard to call. Per the germline V gene, CDR1 is GTSNPN and CDR2 is SVGIG (reference sequence). With 2 bases removed from V and 4 bases from J, the gap between germline ends came to 7 bases. This CDR3 is built from 12 residues. As DNA, the CDR3 is TGTGCCTGGAGTCCTCCGTCAGATACGCAGTATTTT. It specifies CAWSPPSDTQYF. Filled out from reference TRBV30 and TRBJ2-3, the complete variable domain reads SQTIHQWPATLVQPVGSPLSLECTVEGTSNPNLYWYRQAAGRGLQLLFYSVGIGQISSEVPQNLSASRPQDRQFILSSKKLLLSDSGFYLCAWSPPSDTQYFGPGTRLTVL.

The genes are TRBV20-1 and TRBJ2-3; 10 nucleotides line up with TRBD2. Germline CDR1 and CDR2: DFQATT and SNEGSKA (reference sequence). This CDR3 comprises 12 residues. CDR3 nucleotide sequence: TGCAGCGTAGCGGGAGGCCAGAATACGCAGTATTTT. It encodes CSVAGGQNTQYF.

This clonotype has ten or more counts. The V and J genes are TRBV20-1 and TRBJ2-3; no clear D. V dropped 5 bases and J dropped 6 bases, with 15 bases sitting between them. Germline lookup yields CDR1 DFQATT and CDR2 SNEGSKA (reference sequence). This CDR3 comprises 13 residues. The CDR3 DNA is TGCAGTGCTCCCCTGGGCAGCTGGGATACGCAGTATTTT. Its protein is CSAPLGSWDTQYF.

This clonotype was recorded at least ten times. V and J are TRBV28 and TRBJ2-3, with 7 nucleotides matching TRBD2. This CDR3 is 15 amino acids long. The germline CDR1 and CDR2 sequences are MDHEN and SYDVKM. The J segment lost 2 bases and the V segment lost 3 bases, leaving 5 bases of the junction unmatched. CDR3: CASSFKAGYTDTQYF. The CDR3 DNA sequence: TGTGCCAGCAGTTTCAAAGCGGGATACACAGATACGCAGTATTTT.

The gene calls are TRBV30 and TRBJ2-2; D gene unclear. Germline CDR1 is GTSNPN and CDR2 is SVGIG (reference sequence). The length of the CDR3 is 11 residues. The ends were cut back, 5 bases at V and 4 bases at J, with 5 bases in the middle. CDR3 nucleotide sequence: TGTGCCTGGGCGATCACCGGGGAGCTGTTTTTT. It yields the protein CAWAITGELFF.

In this sample, this clonotype turned up many times. The chain carries TRBV13 and TRBJ1-1, with D tentatively TRBD1 (5 bases). The CDR3 is made up of 15 amino acids. Germline assignment: CDR1 PRHDT and CDR2 FYEKMQ (reference sequence). V was cut by 4 bases and J by 0 bases, with 12 bases left in between. DNA for the CDR3: TGTGCCAGCAGCTCCCCGACAGTAATGAACACTGAAGCTTTCTTT. This sequence encodes CASSSPTVMNTEAFF.